This T cell receptor (beta chain) derives from a study of circulating tumor DNA in untreated peripheral T-cell lymphoma. Overall study context: Serum was collected at baseline and serially during treatment for tumor TCR ctDNA.

With 10 bases removed from V and 4 bases from J, the gap between germline ends came to 11 bases. This CDR3 spans 12 amino acids. The germline V gene has CDR1 MNHNS and CDR2 SASEGT. A remark on this clone: As yet, its antigen is unknown.

Clones were sequenced by immunoSEQ multiplex PCR, and TCRdb holds only the in-frame ones, with some missing. The sample lists some 600 clones; 70% to 90% were seen once. Findings of the study overall: Tumor-specific clonotypes: identified in 70% to 80% of patients, 85% to 90% of baseline tissues. A trend toward worse survival accompanied detectable post-therapy ctDNA. Despite persistently detectable ctDNA, a couple of patients remained in remission over around 9 years.

This receptor was obtained from a human donor with peripheral T-cell lymphoma. The sample consisted of cell-free DNA from blood serum. This chain connects TRBV6-1 to TRBJ1-3; possible D gene TRBD1, 5 bases. As DNA, the CDR3 is TGTGCCACAGGGTTAAACGGAAACACCATATATTTT. Translated: CATGLNGNTIYF.